Each of the 19 T cell receptor beta chains below was sequenced from the same sample in a study of a mutant IDH1 vaccine in newly diagnosed glioma. Measured with immunoSEQ multiplex PCR; TCRdb has only the in-frame clones, and not every one. The sample lists approximately 92,000 clones, about 80% occurring once. Time point noted: baseline, week 1 (first vaccination visit). Stated treatment: pre-vaccination baseline after standard-of-care therapy. Here the sequenced sample was PBMCs, taken from a glioma patient treated with radiotherapy, temozolomide or both. All receptors come from a woman between 50 and 59 years old with glioma.

This clone was counted a few times. The chain employs TRBV20-1 and TRBJ1-4; D call uncertain. In germline, CDR1 is DFQATT, CDR2 SNEGSKA (reference sequence). Trimming left V 0 bases short and J 7 bases short, with 3 bases between. The CDR3 has 11 amino acids. The CDR3: CSARDGEKLFF. The CDR3 DNA sequence: TGCAGTGCTAGAGATGGTGAAAAACTGTTTTTT.

This chain links TRBV5-4 with TRBJ2-7; TRBD1 might be the D (5 bases). V was clipped by 4 bases and J by 6 bases, with 14 bases between them. The CDR3 length is 13 residues. Germline values: CDR1 SGHNT, CDR2 YYREEE (reference sequence). CDR3 DNA: TGTGCCAGCAGCGGCGGACACCCGGTCGAGCAGTACTTC. Its translation: CASSGGHPVEQYF.

The chain has TRBV4-3 and TRBJ1-1; perhaps TRBD1 as D (5 bases). Between the trimmed V and J ends, which lost 4 bases and 3 bases, there was a span of 9 bases. In germline, CDR1 is LGHNA, CDR2 YSLEER. The CDR3 spans 13 residues. CDR3 in DNA: TGCGCCAGCAGCCTCCGAGGGGACACTGAAGCTTTCTTT. It is translated as CASSLRGDTEAFF.

This clone appeared once. The chain carries TRBV5-1 and TRBJ2-3; 7 nucleotides line up with TRBD2. There are 14 residues in the CDR3. In germline, CDR1 is SGHRS, CDR2 YFSETQ. The ends lost 0 bases at V and 6 bases at J; junction bases unmatched: 4. CDR3 in amino acids: CASSLELAMDTQYF. The CDR3 coding sequence is TGCGCCAGCAGCTTGGAACTAGCGATGGATACGCAGTATTTT.

V and J are TRBV15 and TRBJ1-1; D is ambiguous. The CDR3 is made up of 13 amino acids. Germline values: CDR1 LNHNV, CDR2 YYDKDF (reference sequence). The V end was cut by 8 bases, the J end by 3 bases, with 13 bases between. CDR3 in amino acids: CATRRPADTEAFF. Written as DNA, the CDR3 is TGTGCCACCCGACGGCCGGCGGACACTGAAGCTTTCTTT.

The genes are TRBV19 and TRBJ2-3; D is unresolved. CDR3 size: 18 residues. Trimming removed 5 bases from V and 6 bases from J, with 27 bases in between. The germline gives CDR1 LNHDA, CDR2 SQIVND (reference sequence). The CDR3 region has the DNA TGTGCCAGTAGTCGACCAGCAGGAAGTAGGTCGTCGAAGGATACGCAGTATTTT. Amino acid sequence: CASSRPAGSRSSKDTQYF.

The J gene is TRBJ2-5, the V gene TRBV9; possibly TRBD2 for D (5 bases). V was pared by 0 bases and J by 4 bases, with 13 bases between. Germline CDR1 reads SGDLS; CDR2 reads YYNGEE. The CDR3 is 15 amino acids. The CDR3 DNA reads TGTGCCAGCAGCGTAGCTCCCAAAGGAGGAGAGACCCAGTACTTC. As protein: CASSVAPKGGETQYF. Full variable domain (remainder filled in from reference TRBV9 and TRBJ2-5): DSGVTQTPKHLITATGQRVTLRCSPRSGDLSVYWYQQSLDQGLQFLIQYYNGEERAKGNILERFSAQQFPDLHSELNLSSLELGDSALYFCASSVAPKGGETQYFGPGTRLLVL.

The chain recombines TRBV29-1 with TRBJ2-5; TRBD1 might be the D (6 bases). This CDR3 spans 14 amino acids. CDR1 and CDR2 (germline): SQVTM, ANQGSEA. Trimming took off 2 bases at V and 1 base at J, with 11 bases between the two ends. In DNA, the CDR3 is TGCAGCGTTGAACCAGGGGTTTCCCAAGAGACCCAGTACTTC. This encodes CSVEPGVSQETQYF.

The chain is built from TRBV6-6 and TRBJ2-7, with D hard to call. The CDR3 extends over 14 amino acids. Trimming removed 2 bases at V and 2 bases at J, with 10 bases between. Looked up from germline, CDR1 is MNHNY and CDR2 is SVGAGI (reference sequence). The CDR3 sequence: CASSYVSGPYEQYF. The CDR3 DNA reads as TGTGCCAGCAGTTACGTGTCCGGGCCCTACGAGCAGTACTTC.

The chain combines TRBV4-1 with TRBJ1-4; D is undetermined. V was pared by 5 bases and J by 1 base, with 11 bases between. The CDR3 is made up of 15 amino acids. CDR1 is MGHRA and CDR2 is YSYEKL in the germline V gene. The CDR3: CASSTRTETNEKLFF. Written as DNA, the CDR3 is TGCGCCAGCAGCACGCGGACGGAAACTAATGAAAAACTGTTTTTT.

The rearrangement uses TRBV5-4 and TRBJ1-1, with D possibly TRBD1 on 5 matching bases. The germline V gene has CDR1 SGHNT and CDR2 YYREEE (reference sequence). The CDR3 loop spans 15 amino acids. V shed 4 bases and J shed 0 bases, with 13 bases lying between them. Here the CDR3 reads CASSEGPNMNTEAFF. CDR3 coding DNA: TGTGCCAGCAGCGAGGGACCGAACATGAACACTGAAGCTTTCTTT.

Written as DNA, the CDR3 is TGCGCCAGCAGCTTTATGAATAAGTTCTCGGGACAGACCTACGAGCAGTACTTC. As protein: CASSFMNKFSGQTYEQYF. This chain uses TRBV5-1 with TRBJ2-7; TRBD1 aligns across 7 bases. Germline CDR1 reads SGHRS; CDR2 reads YFSETQ. CDR3 size: 18 residues. V was pared by 2 bases and J by 2 bases, with 16 bases of the junction left unmatched.

The table lists this clone with a count of one. The chain employs TRBV5-1 and TRBJ1-4, with D possibly being TRBD1 (6 bases). Germline CDR1 is SGHRS and CDR2 is YFSETQ. The CDR3 has 14 residues. With 4 bases removed from V and 8 bases from J, the gap between germline ends came to 15 bases. The CDR3 loop reads CASSQQGGREKLFF. In nucleotides, the CDR3 is TGCGCCAGCAGCCAACAGGGAGGACGCGAAAAACTGTTTTTT.

This chain joins TRBV4-1 and TRBJ2-3; 8 positions agree with TRBD2. The CDR3 loop spans 17 amino acids. Germline values: CDR1 MGHRA, CDR2 YSYEKL. Trimming removed 6 bases from V and 0 bases from J; junction bases left unmatched: 11. CDR3 protein: CASRLTPGGPSTDTQYF. Here the CDR3 DNA reads TGCGCCAGCAGACTTACGCCGGGGGGGCCGAGCACAGATACGCAGTATTTT.

V gene TRBV27 combines with J gene TRBJ1-5; D perhaps matches TRBD1 (5 bases). Germline V gene lookup returns CDR1 MNHEY and CDR2 SMNVEV (reference sequence). This CDR3 comprises 17 residues. Trimming took off 2 bases at V and 4 bases at J, with 18 bases between the two ends. The CDR3 sequence is CASSLRLWAGGNQPQHF. The CDR3 DNA reads TGTGCCAGCAGTTTACGCCTCTGGGCGGGGGGTAATCAGCCCCAGCATTTT.

The V and J genes are TRBV7-2 and TRBJ1-5; no definite D call. The CDR3 is made up of 12 amino acids. Trimming left V 8 bases short and J 11 bases short, with 16 bases between. Germline-derived CDR1 and CDR2 are SGHTA and FQGNSA. The DNA for the CDR3 is TGTGCCAGCGGGTACGTCGAAGGAACCCAGCATTTT. This codes for CASGYVEGTQHF.

The rearrangement links TRBV14 to TRBJ1-1, with D hard to call. Germline V CDR1 and CDR2: SGHDN, FVKESK. CDR3 size: 11 residues. V was pared by 0 bases and J by 12 bases, with 8 bases between. The CDR3 spells CASSQEEISFF. CDR3 DNA sequence: TGTGCCAGCAGCCAAGAAGAGATCTCTTTCTTT. Full variable domain (remainder filled in from reference TRBV14 and TRBJ1-1): EAGVTQFPSHSVIEKGQTVTLRCDPISGHDNLYWYRRVMGKEIKFLLHFVKESKQDESGMPNNRFLAERTGGTYSTLKVQPAELEDSGVYFCASSQEEISFFGQGTRLTVV.

The V and J genes are TRBV19 and TRBJ1-1; D is perhaps TRBD1 (5 bases). The germline CDR1 and CDR2 sequences are LNHDA and SQIVND (reference sequence). Trimming took off 1 base at V and 4 bases at J, with 13 bases between the two ends. This CDR3 spans 15 amino acids. In nucleotides, the CDR3 is TGTGCCAGTAGTATAGGGTCAGGGAGTAGCACTGAAGCTTTCTTT. It specifies CASSIGSGSSTEAFF.

The chain is built from TRBV13 and TRBJ1-1, with 8 bases matching TRBD1. CDR3 length equals 13 residues. CDR1 PRHDT and CDR2 FYEKMQ come from the germline V gene (reference sequence). The ends lost 6 bases at V and 3 bases at J; junction bases unmatched: 3. The CDR3 bases are TGTGCCAGCAGTTTGGACAGGGACACTGAAGCTTTCTTT. Its translation: CASSLDRDTEAFF.